Presented here are 17 T cell receptor beta chains from one specimen sequenced in a study of a mutant IDH1 vaccine in newly diagnosed glioma (dated by TCRdb to the early 2020s). Libraries were prepared through the immunoSEQ multiplex PCR assay. This immuneACCESS table, as held by TCRdb, lists in-frame sequences with V and J called but not all clones. Of the missing ones, under half trace to an unresolved V gene in checked studies; the others have no known cause. This sample lists 55,000 to 70,000 clones; roughly 85% were detected once. 2.9% of the sample belongs to the ten largest clones. This specimen's time point label, interpreted: baseline, week 1 (first vaccination visit). Interpreted using the paper, the treatment or condition label stands for: pre-vaccination baseline after standard-of-care therapy. The sequencing here drew on PBMCs, taken from a glioma patient treated with radiotherapy, temozolomide or both. The source of these receptors is a man aged 30-40 years with glioma.

The rearrangement joins TRBV6-5 to TRBJ1-2; 7 bases match TRBD1. Germline values: CDR1 MNHEY, CDR2 SVGAGI. Trimming removed 4 bases from V and 3 bases from J; junction bases left unmatched: 5. The CDR3 length is 14 residues. The CDR3: CASSSGQTYYGYTF. CDR3 in DNA: TGTGCCAGCAGTTCGGGACAGACTTACTATGGCTACACCTTC.

V is TRBV5-4 and J is TRBJ2-5; D perhaps matches TRBD2 (5 bases). Germline CDR1 is SGHNT and CDR2 is YYREEE (reference sequence). V was trimmed by 3 bases and J by 6 bases, leaving 15 bases between them. CDR3 length: 14 residues. In DNA, the CDR3 is TGTGCCAGCAGCTCATCCGGGGTGAAAAAGACCCAGTACTTC. Its translation: CASSSSGVKKTQYF.

The gene calls are TRBV27 and TRBJ2-2; D is uncertain. The germline V and J ends were trimmed by 3 bases and 2 bases, with 1 base remaining between them. The CDR3 totals 12 residues. The germline CDR1 and CDR2 sequences are MNHEY and SMNVEV (reference sequence). The CDR3 coding sequence is TGTGCCAGCAGTTTCAACACCGGGGAGCTGTTTTTT. It encodes CASSFNTGELFF.

The chain uses TRBV6-6 and TRBJ2-5; the match to TRBD2 covers 7 bases. Germline CDR1 MNHNY, CDR2 SVGAGI (reference sequence). CDR3 length: 15 residues. Trimming at V came to 2 bases and at J to 5 bases, leaving 8 bases not matched to a gene. The CDR3 region has the DNA TGTGCCAGCAGTTACCGGCGGCAGGGAGGGGAGACCCAGTACTTC. Translated, it gives CASSYRRQGGETQYF.

This rearrangement joins TRBV27 to TRBJ2-7; D remains unclear. Germline CDR1 and CDR2: MNHEY and SMNVEV (reference sequence). The ends were cut back, 1 base at V and 7 bases at J, with 11 bases in the middle. The CDR3 runs to 13 residues. Written as DNA, the CDR3 is TGTGCCAGCAGTTTATTCCCCACCATGGAGCAGTACTTC. Translated: CASSLFPTMEQYF.

The chain has TRBV5-8 and TRBJ1-6; tentatively, D is TRBD1 (6 bases). Germline lookup yields CDR1 SGHTS and CDR2 YDEGEE. The V end lost 3 bases, the J end lost 6 bases, and 10 bases lay between the germline ends. CDR3 size: 14 residues. In DNA form, the CDR3 reads TGTGCCAGCAGCTGGGGGGGCACTAATTCACCCCTCCACTTT. Residues: CASSWGGTNSPLHF.

The genes are TRBV29-1 and TRBJ2-1; D perhaps matches TRBD2 (5 bases). This CDR3 is built from 13 residues. V was clipped by 7 bases and J by 0 bases, with 10 bases between them. Germline CDR1 reads SQVTM; CDR2 reads ANQGSEA. The DNA of the CDR3 is TGCAGCGCCGCGGCGGGCTCCTACAATGAGCAGTTCTTC. This codes for CSAAAGSYNEQFF.

This chain links TRBV13 with TRBJ1-1, with TRBD1 as a possible D gene (6 bases). The CDR3 totals 16 residues. Germline CDR1 is PRHDT and CDR2 is FYEKMQ (reference sequence). Trimming took off 3 bases at V and 1 base at J, with 15 bases between the two ends. The CDR3 here is CASSFTLGTRNTEAFF. DNA for the CDR3: TGTGCCAGCAGCTTCACGCTAGGGACACGGAACACTGAAGCTTTCTTT.

As to this clone: At one of its ends the junction is not consistent with the germline gene, which may arise from a read error. The chain carries TRBV5-1 and TRBJ1-1; no firm D call. Germline V gives CDR1 SGHRS, CDR2 YFSETQ. The CDR3 is 19 amino acids. The CDR3 nucleotides are TGCGCCGGCAGCCCAACGCCTACGCCGGCTTGGAGGATGAACACTGAAGCTTTCTTT. Its protein product is CAGSPTPTPAWRMNTEAFF.

This rearrangement joins TRBV6-5 to TRBJ1-1; 7 bases agree with TRBD1. The junction had 8 bases not matched to a gene; V was cut back by 5 bases and J by 5 bases. This CDR3 is built from 14 residues. Germline loops: CDR1 MNHEY, CDR2 SVGAGI. The CDR3 sequence is CASSAGGGSTEAFF. The CDR3, as DNA: TGTGCCAGCAGTGCAGGGGGAGGTAGTACTGAAGCTTTCTTT.

The chain employs TRBV4-2 and TRBJ1-2; D may be TRBD1 (5 bases). CDR1 is LGHNA and CDR2 is YNFKEQ in the germline V gene. V lost 1 base to trimming and J lost 4 bases, with 13 bases between them. CDR3 length: 15 residues. CDR3 protein: CASSQVVSGTYGYTF. The CDR3 DNA reads TGTGCCAGCAGCCAAGTTGTGTCGGGGACCTATGGCTACACCTTC.

Turning to this clone: A much larger clone sits a single nucleotide away, making a read error possible. This specimen includes other DNA sequences encoding the same CDR3. The chain uses TRBV5-4 and TRBJ2-1; 7 bases are a match to TRBD2. Germline assignment: CDR1 SGHNT and CDR2 YYREEE (reference sequence). The V and J ends lost 1 base and 7 bases, in that order; junction bases with no gene match: 2. This CDR3 comprises 13 residues. This CDR3 reads CASSLREGNEQFF. The CDR3 DNA reads as TGTGCCAGCAGCTTGAGGGAGGGGAATGAGCAGTTCTTC.

The gene calls are TRBV4-1 and TRBJ2-3, with D unresolved. CDR3 length: 15 amino acids. Looked up from germline, CDR1 is MGHRA and CDR2 is YSYEKL. V was cut by 4 bases and J by 6 bases, with 17 bases left in between. The CDR3 reads CASSLQIWTLDTQYF. The CDR3 DNA sequence: TGCGCCAGCAGCCTACAAATTTGGACCCTGGATACGCAGTATTTT.

This clone was found once. The rearrangement uses TRBV18 and TRBJ2-5; the D is unclear. The CDR3 contains 12 residues. CDR1 is KGHSH, CDR2 LQKENI, per germline. Trimming stripped 2 bases from V and 3 bases from J, with 4 bases between. The CDR3 sequence is CASSPYEETQYF. CDR3 DNA: TGTGCCAGCTCACCATATGAAGAGACCCAGTACTTC.

V and J are TRBV2 and TRBJ1-2; D may be TRBD1 (5 bases). The CDR3 has 15 amino acids. V was pared by 6 bases and J by 7 bases, with 21 bases between. In germline, CDR1 is SNHLY, CDR2 FYNNEI. CDR3 sequence reads: CASRLRGRETGGYTF. CDR3 coding DNA: TGTGCCAGCAGGTTGAGGGGCAGAGAAACGGGTGGCTACACCTTC.

This clone was observed a few times. DNA of the CDR3: TGTGCCAGTAGTATAATCAGAAATAATTCACCCCTCCACTTT. Encoded protein: CASSIIRNNSPLHF. The chain is built from TRBV19 and TRBJ1-6, with D uncertain. Between the trimmed V and J ends, which lost 2 bases and 5 bases, there was a span of 7 bases. Germline-derived CDR1 and CDR2 are LNHDA and SQIVND (reference sequence). The CDR3 contains 14 residues.

This chain uses TRBV5-1 with TRBJ2-3, with 12 bases matching TRBD2. CDR3 length equals 17 residues. The V segment lost 3 bases and the J segment 5 bases; nucleotides outside the gene matches: 10. Germline assignment: CDR1 SGHRS and CDR2 YFSETQ. CDR3 sequence: CASSSPSSGGAIDTQYF. DNA for the CDR3: TGCGCCAGCAGCTCCCCTTCTAGCGGGGGGGCCATAGATACGCAGTATTTT.